This TCR beta chain stems from a study of CD4 T cells in relation to SARS-CoV-2 and coronaviruses. Study details: ViraFEST: approximately 10-day antigen culture of PBMCs, then TCR beta CDR3 sequencing. Regarding the study as a whole: About 65% of donors had memory CD4+ clonotypes crossrecognizing SARS-CoV-2 and common cold coronavirus spike.

The protocol was immunoSEQ multiplex PCR, while the TCRdb copy is restricted to in-frame clones and leaves out a portion. The sample lists about 36,000 clones; 70% to 80% were seen once. CDR1 and CDR2 (germline): MDHEN, SYDVKM. The CDR3 has 16 residues. V was trimmed by 5 bases and J by 1 base, leaving 16 bases between them. Comment on this clone: The target antigen is unknown.

Sequenced sample: memory CD4+ T cells from PBMCs, cultured in vitro. This chain uses TRBV28 with TRBJ2-3; D is unclear. The receptor comes from an adult with COVID-19. DNA for the CDR3: TGTGCCAGCAGTCCCAACGGGCGGCGACGCACAGATACGCAGTATTTT. It yields the protein CASSPNGRRRTDTQYF.